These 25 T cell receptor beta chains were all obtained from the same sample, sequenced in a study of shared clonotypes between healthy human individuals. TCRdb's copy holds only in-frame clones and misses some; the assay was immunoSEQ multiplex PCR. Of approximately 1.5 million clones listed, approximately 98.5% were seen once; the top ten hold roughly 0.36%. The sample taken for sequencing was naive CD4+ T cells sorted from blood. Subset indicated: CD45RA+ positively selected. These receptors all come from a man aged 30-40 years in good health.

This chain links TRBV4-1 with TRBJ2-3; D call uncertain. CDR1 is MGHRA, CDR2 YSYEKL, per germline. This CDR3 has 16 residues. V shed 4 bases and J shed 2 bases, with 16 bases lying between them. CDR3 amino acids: CASSRRASSTTDTQYF. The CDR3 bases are TGCGCCAGCAGCCGTCGGGCCAGCTCCACCACAGATACGCAGTATTTT.

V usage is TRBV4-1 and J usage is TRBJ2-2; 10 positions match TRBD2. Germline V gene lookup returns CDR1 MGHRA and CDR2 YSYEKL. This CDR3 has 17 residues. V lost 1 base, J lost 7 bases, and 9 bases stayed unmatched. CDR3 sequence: CASSQARLAGEVGELFF. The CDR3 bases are TGCGCCAGCAGCCAAGCGAGGCTAGCGGGAGAGGTCGGGGAGCTGTTTTTT.

CDR3 sequence reads: CASSLGTSGIRYF. The CDR3 bases are TGTGCCAGCAGCTTAGGGACGAGCGGGATACGGTATTTT. The chain combines TRBV11-1 with TRBJ2-3; 7 bases agree with TRBD2. V lost 1 base, J lost 14 bases, and 9 bases stayed unmatched. The CDR3 extends over 13 amino acids. Germline CDR1 and CDR2: SGHAT and FQDESV (reference sequence).

CDR3 amino acids: CALGAGNQPQHF. The CDR3 DNA reads TGTGCCCTCGGGGCGGGGAATCAGCCCCAGCATTTT. This chain joins TRBV28 and TRBJ1-5; D possibly corresponds to TRBD1 (5 bases). There are 12 residues in the CDR3. V lost 11 bases to trimming and J lost 4 bases, with 12 bases between them. Germline CDR1 is MDHEN and CDR2 is SYDVKM.

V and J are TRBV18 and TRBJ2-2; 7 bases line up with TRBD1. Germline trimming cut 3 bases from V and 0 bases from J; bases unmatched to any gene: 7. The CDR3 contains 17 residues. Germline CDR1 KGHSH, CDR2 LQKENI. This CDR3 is CASSPYFGQANTGELFF. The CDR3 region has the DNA TGTGCCAGCTCACCGTACTTTGGACAGGCGAACACCGGGGAGCTGTTTTTT.

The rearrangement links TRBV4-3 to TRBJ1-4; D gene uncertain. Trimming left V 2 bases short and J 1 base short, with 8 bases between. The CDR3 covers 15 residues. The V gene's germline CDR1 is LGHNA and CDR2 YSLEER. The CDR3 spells CASSQLRLTNEKLFF. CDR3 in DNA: TGCGCCAGCAGCCAATTGAGGCTAACTAATGAAAAACTGTTTTTT.

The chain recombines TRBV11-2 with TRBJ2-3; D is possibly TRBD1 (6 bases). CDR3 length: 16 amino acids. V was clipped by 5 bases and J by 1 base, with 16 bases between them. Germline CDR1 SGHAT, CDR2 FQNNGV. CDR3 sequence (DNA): TGTGCCAGCAGCACCCTACAGGGTTTTGGCACAGATACGCAGTATTTT. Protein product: CASSTLQGFGTDTQYF.

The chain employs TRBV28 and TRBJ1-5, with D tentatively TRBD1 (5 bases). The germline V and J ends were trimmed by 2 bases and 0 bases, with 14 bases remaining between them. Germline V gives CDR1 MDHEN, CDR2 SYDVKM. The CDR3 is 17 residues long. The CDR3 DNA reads TGTGCCAGCAGTTTAAAGGGGTTAAAAATTAGCAATCAGCCCCAGCATTTT. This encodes CASSLKGLKISNQPQHF. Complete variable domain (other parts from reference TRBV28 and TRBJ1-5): DVKVTQSSRYLVKRTGEKVFLECVQDMDHENMFWYRQDPGLGLRLIYFSYDVKMKEKGDIPEGYSVSREKKERFSLILESASTNQTSMYLCASSLKGLKISNQPQHFGDGTRLSIL.

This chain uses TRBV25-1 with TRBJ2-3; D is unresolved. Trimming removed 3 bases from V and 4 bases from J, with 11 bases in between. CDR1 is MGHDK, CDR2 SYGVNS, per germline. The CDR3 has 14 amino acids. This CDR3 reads CASSDRQESDTQYF. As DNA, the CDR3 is TGTGCCAGCAGTGATCGGCAGGAGTCAGATACGCAGTATTTT.

CDR3 DNA sequence: TGTGCCAGCAGTCGCGCCATAAAGGTGGGTGAGCAGTTCTTC. Protein sequence: CASSRAIKVGEQFF. The rearrangement uses TRBV6-5 and TRBJ2-1; D remains ambiguous. This CDR3 spans 14 amino acids. Germline V gene sequence: CDR1 MNHEY, CDR2 SVGAGI. V dropped 5 bases and J dropped 9 bases, with 17 bases sitting between them.

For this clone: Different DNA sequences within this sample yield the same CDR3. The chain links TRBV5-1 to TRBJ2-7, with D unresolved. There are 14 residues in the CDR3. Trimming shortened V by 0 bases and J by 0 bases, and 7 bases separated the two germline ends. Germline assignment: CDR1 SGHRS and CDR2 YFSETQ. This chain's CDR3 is CASSLDPSSYEQYF. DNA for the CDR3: TGCGCCAGCAGCTTGGATCCCAGCTCCTACGAGCAGTACTTC.

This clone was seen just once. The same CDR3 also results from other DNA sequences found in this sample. CDR3 in amino acids: CASSLDLAGPTDTQYF. The CDR3, as DNA: TGCGCCAGCAGCTTGGATCTAGCGGGCCCCACAGATACGCAGTATTTT. The genes are TRBV5-1 and TRBJ2-3, with 8 bases that match TRBD2. The junction had 5 bases not matched to a gene; V was cut back by 0 bases and J by 2 bases. Per the germline V gene, CDR1 is SGHRS and CDR2 is YFSETQ. CDR3 length: 16 residues.

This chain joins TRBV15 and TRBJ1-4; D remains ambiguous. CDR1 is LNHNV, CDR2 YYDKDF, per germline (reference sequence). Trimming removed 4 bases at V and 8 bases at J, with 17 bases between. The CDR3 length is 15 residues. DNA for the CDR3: TGTGCCACCAGCAACGTTCTTAGTCAAAGGGAAAAACTGTTTTTT. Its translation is CATSNVLSQREKLFF. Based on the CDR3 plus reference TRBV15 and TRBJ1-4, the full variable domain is DAMVIQNPRYQVTQFGKPVTLSCSQTLNHNVMYWYQQKSSQAPKLLFHYYDKDFNNEADTPDNFQSRRPNTSFCFLDIRSPGLGDTAMYLCATSNVLSQREKLFFGSGTQLSVL.

CDR3 residues: CASSFDSPKPASFF. The CDR3 nucleotides read TGCGCCAGCAGCTTCGACTCCCCAAAGCCCGCGTCGTTCTTC. The genes are TRBV5-1 and TRBJ2-1; no clear D gene. Trimming took 2 bases from V and 15 from J, leaving 21 bases between them. From germline, CDR1 is SGHRS and CDR2 YFSETQ. The CDR3 contains 14 residues.

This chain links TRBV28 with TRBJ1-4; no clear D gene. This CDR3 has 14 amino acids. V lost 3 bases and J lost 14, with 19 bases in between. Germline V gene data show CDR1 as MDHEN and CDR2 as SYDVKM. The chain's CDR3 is CASSLPPGVGSLFF. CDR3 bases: TGTGCCAGCAGTTTGCCGCCTGGGGTGGGAAGCCTGTTTTTT.

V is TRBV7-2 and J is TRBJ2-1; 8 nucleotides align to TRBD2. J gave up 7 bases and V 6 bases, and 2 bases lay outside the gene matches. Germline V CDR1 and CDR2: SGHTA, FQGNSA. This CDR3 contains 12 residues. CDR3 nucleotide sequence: TGTGCCAGCAGTGAGCGGGAGAATGAGCAGTTCTTC. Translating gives CASSERENEQFF. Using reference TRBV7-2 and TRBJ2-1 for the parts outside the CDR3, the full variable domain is GAGVSQSPSNKVTEKGKDVELRCDPISGHTALYWYRQSLGQGLEFLIYFQGNSAPDKSGLPSDRFSAERTGGSVSTLTIQRTQQEDSAVYLCASSERENEQFFGPGTRLTVL.

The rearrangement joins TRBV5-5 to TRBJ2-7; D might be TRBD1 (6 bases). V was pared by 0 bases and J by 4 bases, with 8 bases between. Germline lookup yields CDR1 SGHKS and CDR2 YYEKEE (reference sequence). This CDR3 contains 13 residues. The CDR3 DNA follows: TGTGCCAGCAGCTTGGACAGGGCATACGAGCAGTACTTC. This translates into CASSLDRAYEQYF.

The CDR3 nucleotides read TGTGCCAGCAGCCCGACTAGAGACGAGACCCAGTACTTC. Translated: CASSPTRDETQYF. The chain recombines TRBV5-4 with TRBJ2-5; D might be TRBD2 (6 bases). This CDR3 region has 13 residues. Germline CDR1 is SGHNT and CDR2 is YYREEE (reference sequence). V was shortened by 4 bases and J by 5 bases, with 12 bases between the two germline ends.

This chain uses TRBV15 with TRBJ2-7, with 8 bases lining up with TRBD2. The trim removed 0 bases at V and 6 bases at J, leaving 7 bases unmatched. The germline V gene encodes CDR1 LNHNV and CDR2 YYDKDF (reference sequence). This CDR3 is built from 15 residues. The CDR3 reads CATSRDLGGALEQYF. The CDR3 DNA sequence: TGTGCCACCAGCAGAGATCTCGGGGGGGCACTCGAGCAGTACTTC. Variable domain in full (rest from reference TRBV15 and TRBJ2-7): DAMVIQNPRYQVTQFGKPVTLSCSQTLNHNVMYWYQQKSSQAPKLLFHYYDKDFNNEADTPDNFQSRRPNTSFCFLDIRSPGLGDTAMYLCATSRDLGGALEQYFGPGTRLTVT.

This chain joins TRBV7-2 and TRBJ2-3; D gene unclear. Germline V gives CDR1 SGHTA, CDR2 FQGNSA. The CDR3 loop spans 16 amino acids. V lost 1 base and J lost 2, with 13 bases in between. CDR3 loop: CASSLETLPDTDTQYF. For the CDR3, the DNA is TGTGCCAGCAGCTTAGAAACTTTGCCCGACACAGATACGCAGTATTTT. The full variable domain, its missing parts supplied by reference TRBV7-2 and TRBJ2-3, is GAGVSQSPSNKVTEKGKDVELRCDPISGHTALYWYRQSLGQGLEFLIYFQGNSAPDKSGLPSDRFSAERTGGSVSTLTIQRTQQEDSAVYLCASSLETLPDTDTQYFGPGTRLTVL.

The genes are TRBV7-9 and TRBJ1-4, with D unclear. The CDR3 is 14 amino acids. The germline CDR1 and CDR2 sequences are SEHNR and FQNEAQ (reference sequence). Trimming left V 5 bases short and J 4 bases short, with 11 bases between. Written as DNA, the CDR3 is TGTGCCAGCAGCCTTATGGACGGTAATGAAAAACTGTTTTTT. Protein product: CASSLMDGNEKLFF.

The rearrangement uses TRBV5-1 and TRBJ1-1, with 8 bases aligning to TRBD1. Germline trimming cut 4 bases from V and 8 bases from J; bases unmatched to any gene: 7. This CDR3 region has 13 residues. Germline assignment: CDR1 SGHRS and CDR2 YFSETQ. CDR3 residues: CASSVGQGGEAFF. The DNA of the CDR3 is TGCGCCAGCAGCGTAGGACAGGGTGGGGAAGCTTTCTTT.

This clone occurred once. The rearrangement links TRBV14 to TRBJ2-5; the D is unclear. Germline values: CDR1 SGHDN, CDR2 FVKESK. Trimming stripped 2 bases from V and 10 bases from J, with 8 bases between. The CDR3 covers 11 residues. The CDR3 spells CASSQFAVQYF. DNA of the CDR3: TGTGCCAGCAGCCAATTTGCCGTCCAGTACTTC.

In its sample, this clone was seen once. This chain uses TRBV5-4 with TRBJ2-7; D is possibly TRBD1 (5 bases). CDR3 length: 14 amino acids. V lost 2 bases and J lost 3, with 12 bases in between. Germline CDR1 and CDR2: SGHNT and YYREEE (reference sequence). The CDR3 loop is CASSFRSGIYEQYF. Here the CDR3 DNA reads TGTGCCAGCAGCTTTAGATCAGGGATCTACGAGCAGTACTTC.

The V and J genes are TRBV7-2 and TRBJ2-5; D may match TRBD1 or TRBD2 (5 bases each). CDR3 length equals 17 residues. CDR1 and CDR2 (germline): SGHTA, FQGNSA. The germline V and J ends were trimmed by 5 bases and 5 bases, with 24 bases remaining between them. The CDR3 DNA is TGTGCCAGCAGCCGAGACGCCTCGCGGGTAAAGGGGGAGACCCAGTACTTC. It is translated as CASSRDASRVKGETQYF.